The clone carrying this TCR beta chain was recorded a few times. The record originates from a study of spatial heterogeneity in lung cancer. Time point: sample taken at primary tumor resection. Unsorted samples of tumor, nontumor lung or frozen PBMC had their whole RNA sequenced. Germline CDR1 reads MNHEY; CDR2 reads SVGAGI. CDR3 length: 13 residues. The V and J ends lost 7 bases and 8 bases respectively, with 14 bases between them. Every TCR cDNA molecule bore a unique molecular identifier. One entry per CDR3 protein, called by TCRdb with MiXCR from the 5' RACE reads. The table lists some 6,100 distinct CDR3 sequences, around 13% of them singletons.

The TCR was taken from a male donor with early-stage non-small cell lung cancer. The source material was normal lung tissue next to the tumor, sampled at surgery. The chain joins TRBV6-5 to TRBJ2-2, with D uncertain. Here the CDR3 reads CASTPVGPGELFF. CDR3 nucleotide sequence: TGTGCCAGCACCCCCGTAGGGCCAGGGGAGCTGTTTTTT.